This TCR beta chain derives from a study of blood T cells in healthy people across ages. Then a second PCR, running roughly 7 to 11 cycles, was carried out with a sample-barcoded 5' primer and a J-beta primer mix. MiXCR, applied by TCRdb to the 5' RACE reads, yields one record per CDR3 protein. The sample has about 1.8 million distinct CDR3 sequences, around half seen once. V was trimmed by 1 base and J by 8 bases, leaving 17 bases between them. The germline gives CDR1 DFQATT, CDR2 SNEGSKA (reference sequence). The CDR3 sequence is 14 residues long. The sequence was obtained from a woman between 35 and 50 years old in good health. The rearrangement joins TRBV20-1 to TRBJ1-2; D is possibly TRBD1 (5 bases). The sample taken for sequencing was blood. The CDR3: CSARGAAGARGYTF. The CDR3 DNA reads as TGCAGTGCTAGAGGGGCTGCCGGGGCGCGAGGCTACACCTTC.